Below, 25 T cell receptor beta chains from the same sample are listed, as sequenced in a study of T cells in Graves' hyperthyroidism and ophthalmopathy. Regions amplified from RNA transcripts were the TCR beta CDR3 regions. The TCR CDR3 was amplified in a first-round RT-PCR using the HTBI primer set. From the multiplex PCR reads, TCRdb called clonotypes with MiXCR, one entry per CDR3 protein. The sample records about 610,000 distinct CDR3 sequences, roughly 14% being singletons. The sequenced sample was blood. The receptors derive from a woman aged 40 to 50 with Graves' ophthalmopathy.

This clonotype came up many times. The chain is built from TRBV6-5 and TRBJ1-5, with D possibly being TRBD1 (5 bases). This CDR3 comprises 15 residues. Per the germline V gene, CDR1 is MNHEY and CDR2 is SVGAGI. Trimming took 2 bases from V and 3 from J, leaving 11 bases between them. The chain's CDR3 is CASSYGQGNNQPQHF. DNA of the CDR3: TGTGCCAGCAGTTACGGCCAGGGAAACAATCAGCCCCAGCATTTT.

This clonotype has a single count. The V call is TRBV6-5, the J call TRBJ2-7, with 11 bases matching TRBD2. The junction had 4 bases not matched to a gene; V was cut back by 1 base and J by 2 bases. The CDR3 is 16 residues long. Germline lookup yields CDR1 MNHEY and CDR2 SVGAGI. The CDR3 loop reads CASSYWGTSGTYEQYF. The CDR3 DNA reads TGTGCCAGCAGTTACTGGGGGACTAGCGGTACCTACGAGCAGTACTTC.

This clonotype was detected ten times or more. A read error may account for a junction end that differs from germline. The chain combines TRBV12-3 or TRBV12-4 with TRBJ2-7; 10 nucleotides line up with TRBD2. This CDR3 region has 14 residues. For the CDR3, the DNA is TGTGCCAGCAGTCTAGCGGGAGTAATCTACGAGCAGTACTTC. This codes for CASSLAGVIYEQYF.

The chain combines TRBV30 with TRBJ2-7; no reliable D call. The germline V and J ends were trimmed by 1 base and 3 bases, with 16 bases remaining between them. Germline loops: CDR1 GTSNPN, CDR2 SVGIG (reference sequence). The CDR3 runs 15 residues. The CDR3 loop reads CAWSDRNRINYEQYF. Written as DNA, the CDR3 is TGTGCCTGGAGTGACCGAAATAGGATAAACTACGAGCAGTACTTC.

This clonotype was picked up many times. This chain connects TRBV6-1 to TRBJ2-7; 8 bases map to TRBD1. The CDR3 consists of 15 residues. CDR1 is MNHNS and CDR2 is SASEGT in the germline V gene. V lost 4 bases and J lost 3; bases outside the gene matches: 8. CDR3 nucleotides: TGTGCCAGCAGTGGCTACCGGGACAGGAGCTACGAGCAGTACTTC. Its translation: CASSGYRDRSYEQYF.

This clonotype was seen repeatedly, ten times or more. J is TRBJ2-7 and V is TRBV28; tentative D call: TRBD1 (6 bases). Looked up from germline, CDR1 is MDHEN and CDR2 is SYDVKM. The CDR3 sequence is 13 residues long. Trimming stripped 5 bases from V and 3 bases from J, with 11 bases between. The CDR3 DNA sequence: TGTGCCAGCAGTACTCTGACAGGCTACGAGCAGTACTTC. This codes for CASSTLTGYEQYF.

This clonotype showed up many times. V usage is TRBV12-3 or TRBV12-4 and J usage is TRBJ2-2; D is unresolved. CDR3 length: 12 amino acids. V lost 6 bases and J lost 9, with 11 bases in between. DNA of the CDR3: TGTGCCAGCAGCAAGCTCGGACGGGAGCTGTTTTTT. Protein: CASSKLGRELFF.

This clonotype was picked up a small number of times. The V gene is TRBV18, the J gene TRBJ2-7, with TRBD2 as a possible D gene (6 bases). CDR1 KGHSH and CDR2 LQKENI come from the germline V gene. Trimming took off 0 bases at V and 3 bases at J, with 12 bases between the two ends. The CDR3 contains 15 residues. The CDR3: CASSPPEGGLYEQYF. As DNA, the CDR3 is TGTGCCAGCTCACCACCGGAAGGAGGGCTCTACGAGCAGTACTTC.

This clonotype was seen repeatedly, ten times or more. The CDR3 sequence is CASSPLGLGGIPYEQYF. CDR3 bases: TGTGCCAGCAGCCCGTTAGGTCTGGGCGGGATCCCCTACGAGCAGTACTTC. This chain connects TRBV11-1 to TRBJ2-7; tentatively, D is TRBD2 (6 bases). V lost 5 bases and J 2 bases, leaving 22 bases between the germline ends. The CDR3 runs 17 residues. Germline V gene lookup returns CDR1 SGHAT and CDR2 FQDESV (reference sequence).

This clonotype was seen at least ten times. The genes are TRBV13 and TRBJ2-3, with D uncertain. Per the germline V gene, CDR1 is PRHDT and CDR2 is FYEKMQ (reference sequence). The V end lost 4 bases, the J end lost 6 bases, and 8 bases lay between the germline ends. The CDR3 is made up of 12 amino acids. The CDR3 loop reads CASSSTKDTQYF. The CDR3, as DNA: TGTGCCAGCAGCTCTACTAAGGATACGCAGTATTTT.

This clonotype was recorded many times. The chain couples TRBV20-1 to TRBJ2-1; maybe TRBD1 (6 bases). The CDR3 sequence is 14 residues long. Germline CDR1 is DFQATT and CDR2 is SNEGSKA (reference sequence). Trimming took 0 bases from V and 8 from J, leaving 14 bases between them. The CDR3: CSARDPAKGDEQFF. The CDR3 DNA reads as TGCAGTGCTAGAGATCCGGCAAAGGGGGATGAGCAGTTCTTC.

This chain connects TRBV7-9 to TRBJ2-7; TRBD1 is a possible D gene (6 bases). Germline assignment: CDR1 SEHNR and CDR2 FQNEAQ (reference sequence). V was clipped by 5 bases and J by 3 bases, with 14 bases between them. There are 14 residues in the CDR3. This CDR3 reads CASSASGQFYEQYF. CDR3 DNA sequence: TGTGCCAGCAGCGCCTCGGGACAATTCTACGAGCAGTACTTC. Full variable domain (missing parts from reference TRBV7-9 and TRBJ2-7): DTGVSQNPRHKITKRGQNVTFRCDPISEHNRLYWYRQTLGQGPEFLTYFQNEAQLEKSRLLSDRFSAERPKGSFSTLEIQRTEQGDSAMYLCASSASGQFYEQYFGPGTRLTVT.

This clonotype was seen ten or more times. This chain uses TRBV9 with TRBJ1-2, with D unclear. Trimming stripped 4 bases from V and 1 base from J, with 17 bases between. The CDR3 is made up of 16 amino acids. The germline V gene encodes CDR1 SGDLS and CDR2 YYNGEE. The CDR3 spells CASSPASRINNYGYTF. CDR3 DNA: TGTGCCAGCAGCCCTGCGAGCAGGATCAATAACTATGGCTACACCTTC.

This clonotype was recorded a few times. This chain links TRBV9 with TRBJ1-2, with a tentative D call TRBD1 (6 bases). The CDR3 consists of 14 residues. The ends were cut back, 3 bases at V and 4 bases at J, with 13 bases in the middle. Germline V gene sequence: CDR1 SGDLS, CDR2 YYNGEE. This CDR3 is CASSGATGLYGYTF. CDR3 nucleotides: TGTGCCAGCAGCGGCGCGACAGGCCTCTATGGCTACACCTTC.

In this sample, this clonotype turned up many times. The chain is built from TRBV11-2 and TRBJ1-1, with no clear D. Looked up from germline, CDR1 is SGHAT and CDR2 is FQNNGV. The V and J ends lost 9 bases and 5 bases respectively, with 16 bases between them. This CDR3 spans 13 amino acids. CDR3 region: CASTSSIGTEAFF. The DNA of the CDR3 is TGTGCCAGTACCTCCTCGATAGGGACTGAAGCTTTCTTT.

This clonotype has at least ten counts. The chain couples TRBV28 to TRBJ2-5; perhaps TRBD2 as D (5 bases). The V end was cut by 4 bases, the J end by 4 bases, with 13 bases between. The CDR3 is 14 residues long. Per germline, CDR1 MDHEN and CDR2 SYDVKM. The CDR3 region has the DNA TGTGCCAGCAGTTCACCGAGAGGGCGAGAGACCCAGTACTTC. Its translation is CASSSPRGRETQYF.

This clonotype appeared many times. The chain couples TRBV28 to TRBJ2-7; no clear D gene. The V and J ends lost 7 bases and 2 bases respectively, with 15 bases between them. Germline V CDR1 and CDR2: MDHEN, SYDVKM. This CDR3 has 14 residues. CDR3 sequence: CASKIPGSAYEQYF. The CDR3 DNA reads as TGTGCCAGCAAGATACCCGGATCCGCCTACGAGCAGTACTTC.

Details on this clonotype: A much larger clone is a single base away; this may be a read error. The gene calls are TRBV4-3 and TRBJ2-7, with D perhaps matching TRBD1 (6 bases). The CDR3 spans 16 residues. Germline values: CDR1 LGHNA, CDR2 YSLEER. In DNA form, the CDR3 reads TGCGCCAGCAGCCTTTCATGGGCAGGACAGCCCTACGGGCAGTACTTC. It encodes CASSLSWAGQPYGQYF.

This clonotype was detected only a few times. The conserved phenylalanine or tryptophan is not found at the CDR3 terminus, so this likely reflects a read error. The chain employs TRBV20-1 and TRBJ2-7, with D maybe TRBD1 (6 bases). The length of the CDR3 is 13 residues. Germline lookup yields CDR1 DFQATT and CDR2 SNEGSKA (reference sequence). V was trimmed by 5 bases and J by 3 bases, leaving 14 bases between them. CDR3 in amino acids: CSAHRDTDYEQYL. CDR3 bases: TGCAGTGCTCATCGGGACACTGACTACGAGCAGTACCTC.

This chain uses TRBV14 with TRBJ2-7; either TRBD1 or TRBD2 may supply D (6 bases each). The CDR3 spans 14 residues. V lost 4 bases to trimming and J lost 7 bases, with 17 bases between them. The germline CDR1 and CDR2 sequences are SGHDN and FVKESK. The CDR3 loop is CASSPVRGGREQYF. The CDR3 DNA follows: TGTGCCAGCAGCCCCGTCCGAGGGGGGAGGGAGCAGTACTTC.

This clonotype was seen many times. The rearrangement uses TRBV6-5 and TRBJ2-5; 7 bases map to TRBD2. Germline CDR1 MNHEY, CDR2 SVGAGI. The CDR3 is made up of 15 amino acids. With 4 bases clipped from V and 1 base from J, the junction kept 6 bases outside the gene matches. The DNA for the CDR3 is TGTGCCAGCAGTTCGAGCGGGGTTCCCCAAGAGACCCAGTACTTC. It translates to CASSSSGVPQETQYF.

The table lists this clonotype with a few counts. The genes are TRBV12-3 or TRBV12-4 and TRBJ1-6; TRBD1 is a possible D gene (5 bases). Trimming took 3 bases from V and 5 from J, leaving 8 bases between them. The CDR3 covers 14 residues. CDR3 nucleotide sequence: TGTGCCAGCAGTTTCAGACAGAATAATTCACCCCTCCACTTT. Translating gives CASSFRQNNSPLHF.

The sample holds many counts of this clonotype. The V call is TRBV28, the J call TRBJ1-3, with TRBD1 identical over 8 bases. J lost 2 bases, V lost 3 bases, and 12 bases had no gene match. The CDR3 totals 18 residues. Looked up from germline, CDR1 is MDHEN and CDR2 is SYDVKM. CDR3 nucleotide sequence: TGTGCCAGCAGTTTCATCCCGGGACAGGAGGGGGCTGGAAACACCATATATTTT. Translating it yields CASSFIPGQEGAGNTIYF.

This clonotype was recorded many times. The genes are TRBV6-2 or TRBV6-3 and TRBJ2-2; 8 nucleotides line up with TRBD1. CDR1 and CDR2 from the germline V gene are MNHEY and SVGEGT. This CDR3 region has 15 residues. J was trimmed by 3 bases and V by 6 bases; bases with no gene match: 6. The CDR3 DNA follows: TGTGCCAGCAGCCGGCCGGACAGGGACACCGGGGAGCTGTTTTTT. Translation gives CASSRPDRDTGELFF.

The sample holds many counts of this clonotype. The CDR3 DNA sequence: TGTGCCAGCAGGTACCAGGGTGACGGGGAGACCCAGTACTTC. Translation: CASRYQGDGETQYF. The chain couples TRBV12-3 or TRBV12-4 to TRBJ2-5; tentatively, D is TRBD1 (5 bases). This CDR3 has 14 residues. V lost 6 bases to trimming and J lost 5 bases, with 16 bases between them.